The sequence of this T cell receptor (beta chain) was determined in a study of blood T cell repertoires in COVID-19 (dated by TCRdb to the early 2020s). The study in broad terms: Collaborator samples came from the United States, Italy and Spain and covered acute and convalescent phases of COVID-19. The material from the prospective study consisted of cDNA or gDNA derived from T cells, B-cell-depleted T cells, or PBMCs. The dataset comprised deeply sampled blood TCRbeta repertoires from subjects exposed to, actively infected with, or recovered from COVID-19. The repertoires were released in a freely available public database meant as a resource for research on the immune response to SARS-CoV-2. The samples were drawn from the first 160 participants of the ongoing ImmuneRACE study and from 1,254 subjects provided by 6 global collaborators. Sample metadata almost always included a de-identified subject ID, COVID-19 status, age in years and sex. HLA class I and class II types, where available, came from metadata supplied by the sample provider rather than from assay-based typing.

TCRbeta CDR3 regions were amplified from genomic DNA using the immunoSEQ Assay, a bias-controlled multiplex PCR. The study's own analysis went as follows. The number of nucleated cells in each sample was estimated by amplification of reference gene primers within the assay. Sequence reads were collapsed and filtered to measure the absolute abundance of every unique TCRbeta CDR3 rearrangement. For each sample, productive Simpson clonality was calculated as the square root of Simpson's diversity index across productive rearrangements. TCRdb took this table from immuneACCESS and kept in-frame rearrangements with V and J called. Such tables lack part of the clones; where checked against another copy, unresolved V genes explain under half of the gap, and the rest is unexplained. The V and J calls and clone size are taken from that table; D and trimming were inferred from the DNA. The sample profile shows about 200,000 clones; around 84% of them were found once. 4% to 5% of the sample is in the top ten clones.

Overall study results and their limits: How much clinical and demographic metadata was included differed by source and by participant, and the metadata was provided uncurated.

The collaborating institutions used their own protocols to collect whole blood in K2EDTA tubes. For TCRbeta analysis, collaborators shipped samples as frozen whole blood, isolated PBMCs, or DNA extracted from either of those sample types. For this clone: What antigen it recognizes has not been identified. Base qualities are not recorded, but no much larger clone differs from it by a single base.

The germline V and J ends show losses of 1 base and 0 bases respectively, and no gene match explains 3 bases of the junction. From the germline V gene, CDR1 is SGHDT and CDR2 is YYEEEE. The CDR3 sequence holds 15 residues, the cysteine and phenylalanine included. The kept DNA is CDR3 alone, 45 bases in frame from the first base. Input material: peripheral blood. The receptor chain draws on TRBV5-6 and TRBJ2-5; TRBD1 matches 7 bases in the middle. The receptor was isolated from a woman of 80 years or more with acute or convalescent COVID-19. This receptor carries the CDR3 CASSLRQGNQETQYF. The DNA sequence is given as TGTGCCAGCAGCTTGCGACAGGGCAACCAAGAGACCCAGTACTTC.